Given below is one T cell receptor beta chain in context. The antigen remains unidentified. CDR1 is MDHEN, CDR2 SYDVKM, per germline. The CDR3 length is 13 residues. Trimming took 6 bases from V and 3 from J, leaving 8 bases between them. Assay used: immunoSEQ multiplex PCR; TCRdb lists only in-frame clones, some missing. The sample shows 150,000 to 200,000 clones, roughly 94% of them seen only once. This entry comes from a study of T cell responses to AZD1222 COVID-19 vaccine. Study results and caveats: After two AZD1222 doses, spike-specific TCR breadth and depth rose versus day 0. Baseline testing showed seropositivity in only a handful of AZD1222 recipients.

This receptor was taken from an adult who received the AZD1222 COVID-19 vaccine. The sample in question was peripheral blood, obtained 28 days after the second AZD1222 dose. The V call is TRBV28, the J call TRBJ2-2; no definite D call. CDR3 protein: CASRSSYTGELFF. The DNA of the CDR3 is TGTGCCAGCAGATCTTCCTACACCGGGGAGCTGTTTTTT.